The 27 T cell receptor beta chains given below trace back to one sample, sequenced in a study of tissue T cells after allogeneic stem cell transplantation. The time point is: mouse harvest day 7 after allogeneic transplant. The graft held 10^6 splenic CD5+ T cells and 10^7 T-cell-depleted bone marrow cells. Only in-frame clones appear in the TCRdb table, and some are missing; sequencing was by immunoSEQ multiplex PCR. The table lists under 7,500 clones, around 52% of them singletons, with less than 5.5% in the top ten. Sequencing was performed on gut tissue. The origin of the receptors is a female BALB/c mouse given C57BL/6 T cells with graft-versus-host disease after an allogeneic hematopoietic cell transplant.

The count of this clone is one. Gene names are mouse gene names. The read is 1 residue too short to cover the CDR3 end, so that end is filled in from the germline J gene. The chain couples TRBV26 to TRBJ2-2; 7 nucleotides match TRBD1. V shed 2 bases, J shed 4 bases, and the junction held 1 base outside the gene matches. This CDR3 comprises 14 residues. CDR1 is KGHPV, CDR2 FQNQEV, per germline (reference sequence). The covered CDR3 bases are TGTGCCAGCAGTCTGGACAGGGCCACCGGGCAGCTCTAC. Translation gives CASSLDRATGQLY. The complete CDR3 sequence is CASSLDRATGQLYF.

This clone appeared a few times. The germline and genes are mouse ones. The CDR3 is cut off 1 residue early in the read; its end comes from the germline J gene. The chain recombines TRBV16 with TRBJ2-7, with D possibly being TRBD1 (5 bases). The CDR3 contains 12 residues. Germline loops: CDR1 SGHSA, CDR2 FRNQAP. Trimming stripped 1 base from V and 5 bases from J, with 6 bases between. CDR3 in amino acids: CASSLVGDEQYF. The covered CDR3 bases are TGTGCAAGCAGCTTAGTAGGGGATGAACAGTAC.

Notes on this clone: Germline and genes: mouse. The read comes to an end 1 residue before the CDR3 does, leaving the germline J gene to fill in the end. The sample contains more than one DNA sequence encoding this CDR3. The chain is built from TRBV26 and TRBJ1-3; no definite D call. The CDR3 is made up of 14 amino acids. Germline V gene sequence: CDR1 KGHPV, CDR2 FQNQEV (reference sequence). Between the trimmed V and J ends, which lost 8 bases and 0 bases, there was a span of 11 bases. The CDR3 DNA, read in part, is TGTGCCAGCGGAGGAGGTTATTCTGGAAATACGCTCTAT. It encodes CASGGGYSGNTLY. The CDR3 reads in full as CASGGGYSGNTLYF.

This clone is medium-sized by share. The listed genes are named as in mouse. The read ends 1 residue shy of where the CDR3 ends; the end is completed using the germline J gene. This chain uses TRBV19 with TRBJ1-5; TRBD1 matches at 9 bases. The CDR3 is 13 amino acids. Germline V gene sequence: CDR1 FNHDT, CDR2 SITEND (reference sequence). V trimming: 5 bases; J trimming: 4 bases; junction bases outside the gene matches: 1. The CDR3 DNA, read in part, is TGTGCCAGCAGGACAGGGGGTAACCAGGCTCCGCTT. This sequence encodes CASRTGGNQAPL. The CDR3, in full, reads CASRTGGNQAPLF.

This clone was seen a few times. Gene names and germline match the mouse. The read ends 1 residue before the CDR3 terminus; that terminus is restored from the germline J gene. This chain joins TRBV26 and TRBJ1-2, with TRBD1 matching 7 bases. Germline trimming cut 4 bases from V and 3 bases from J; bases unmatched to any gene: 2. Germline CDR1 reads KGHPV; CDR2 reads FQNQEV (reference sequence). The CDR3 is 13 amino acids. CDR3 residues: CASSPDRDSDYTF. CDR3 bases read: TGTGCCAGCAGTCCCGACAGGGACTCCGACTACACC.

Points on this clone: The gene names here belong to mouse. The read falls 1 residue short of the CDR3 end, and the missing part is taken from the germline J gene. V is TRBV23 and J is TRBJ2-2; no DNA check was done on the table's D call, TRBD1. The CDR3 totals 14 residues. Germline V lookup: CDR1 KGHTA, CDR2 FQNQQP. The covered CDR3 bases are TGCTCCAGCAGGATGGGACAGAACACCGGGCAGCTCTAC. Protein sequence: CSSRMGQNTGQLY. Given in full, the CDR3 is CSSRMGQNTGQLYF.

About this clone itself: Genes and germline come from the mouse. Read sequence stops 1 residue before the CDR3 end, and the germline J gene provides the missing end. V is TRBV12-2 and J is TRBJ1-4, with 8 bases lining up with TRBD1. Looked up from germline, CDR1 is SGHLS and CDR2 is HYDKME. With V trimmed by 0 bases and J by 6 bases, 5 bases remained unmatched. This CDR3 has 15 residues. The sequenced CDR3 bases are TGTGCCAGCTCTCTCGCGCAGGGGGCGGACGAAAGATTATTT. Amino acid sequence: CASSLAQGADERLF. The whole CDR3 protein is CASSLAQGADERLFF.

In the case of this clone: Genes and germline come from the mouse. The CDR3 is cut off 1 residue early in the read; its end comes from the germline J gene. The sample has other DNA sequences that encode this CDR3 too. The rearrangement uses TRBV26 and TRBJ2-3, with D unresolved. Trimming took off 2 bases at V and 1 base at J, with 7 bases between the two ends. CDR1 is KGHPV, CDR2 FQNQEV, per germline (reference sequence). The CDR3 is 14 residues long. The sequenced CDR3 bases are TGTGCCAGCAGTCTGGGGGTAGGTGCAGAAACGCTGTAT. Protein: CASSLGVGAETLY. The full CDR3 protein is CASSLGVGAETLYF.

This clone occurred a few times. The genes and germline here are from mouse. The CDR3 end lies 1 residue beyond the end of the read and is filled in from the germline J gene. The genes are TRBV13-2 and TRBJ2-7; 9 bases match TRBD2. The CDR3 is 14 amino acids. CDR1 NNHNN and CDR2 SYGAGS come from the germline V gene (reference sequence). The V gene end was trimmed by 0 bases and the J gene end by 3 bases; junction bases not matched to a gene: 1. The covered CDR3 bases are TGTGCCAGCGGTGATGCCTGGGGGGGCTATGAACAGTAC. This gives the protein CASGDAWGGYEQY. The whole CDR3 is CASGDAWGGYEQYF.

A remark on this clone: Gene and germline names: mouse. Read coverage stops 1 residue before the CDR3 terminus; the germline J gene supplies the remainder. The chain combines TRBV26 with TRBJ1-4; D gene ambiguous. V shed 5 bases and J shed 4 bases, with 8 bases lying between them. Looked up from germline, CDR1 is KGHPV and CDR2 is FQNQEV (reference sequence). The length of the CDR3 is 13 residues. The CDR3 DNA, read in part, is TGTGCCAGCAGTGCGAACATCAACGAAAGATTATTT. Its translation: CASSANINERLF. The complete CDR3 sequence is CASSANINERLFF.

Notes on this clone: Gene names refer to mouse genes. The CDR3 is cut off 1 residue early in the read; its end comes from the germline J gene. The chain recombines TRBV23 with TRBJ1-4; the table's D call, TRBD1, has no DNA check behind it. This CDR3 spans 16 amino acids. Germline-derived CDR1 and CDR2 are KGHTA and FQNQQP. The DNA read from the CDR3 is TGCTCCAGCAGTCCGCAGGGGGCTTATTCCAACGAAAGATTATTT. Protein sequence: CSSSPQGAYSNERLF. The entire CDR3 sequence reads CSSSPQGAYSNERLFF.

This clone showed up just a few times. The gene symbols are mouse symbols. The DNA ends 1 residue before the CDR3 does, and the rest of the CDR3 is filled in from the germline J gene. Additional DNA sequences in this sample encode the identical CDR3. The chain is built from TRBV15 and TRBJ2-7, with TRBD2 identical over 9 bases. The CDR3 loop spans 14 amino acids. Germline CDR1 and CDR2: SGHND and FRSKSL. The J segment lost 2 bases and the V segment lost 2 bases, leaving 1 base of the junction unmatched. The CDR3 region is CASSLSGGAYEQYF. The sequenced part of the CDR3 DNA is TGTGCCAGCAGTTTATCTGGGGGGGCCTATGAACAGTAC.

With regard to this clone: Mouse gene names apply. The chain's CDR3 is CASSLWGEENTLYF. Partial CDR3 DNA: TGTGCCAGCTCTCTCTGGGGGGAGGAAAACACCTTGTAC. This rearrangement joins TRBV12-2 to TRBJ2-4; TRBD2 matches at 7 bases. Read data end 1 residue before the CDR3 end; the end is taken from the germline J gene. Germline CDR1 SGHLS, CDR2 HYDKME. The CDR3 has 14 residues. The ends lost 0 bases at V and 4 bases at J; junction bases unmatched: 3. The full variable domain, in which reference TRBV12-2 and TRBJ2-4 provide the parts outside the CDR3, is NSGVVQSPRYIIKGKGERSILKCIPISGHLSVAWYQQTQGQELKFFIQHYDKMERDKGNLPSRFSVQQFDDYHSEMNMSALELEDSAVYFCASSLWGEENTLYFGAGTRLSVL.

Turning to this clone: The gene symbols are mouse symbols. The CDR3 goes on 1 residue after the read ends, and that part is filled in from the germline J gene. This chain uses TRBV3 with TRBJ2-4; 9 bases fit TRBD1. Trimming took 5 bases from V and 2 from J; bases not matched to a gene: 2. Germline assignment: CDR1 SNHLY and CDR2 FYNGKV (reference sequence). CDR3 length: 14 residues. The sequenced CDR3 bases are TGTGCCAGCAGCCCACAGGGGGCTCAAAACACCTTGTAC. It yields the protein CASSPQGAQNTLY. The whole CDR3 protein is CASSPQGAQNTLYF.

Notes on this clone: The gene names here belong to mouse. The read comes to an end 1 residue before the CDR3 does, leaving the germline J gene to fill in the end. The V gene is TRBV23, the J gene TRBJ1-4. This CDR3 contains 13 residues. Germline lookup yields CDR1 KGHTA and CDR2 FQNQQP. Partial CDR3 DNA: TGCTCCAGCAGTCAAGAGGGGCGCGAAAGATTATTT. The encoded protein is CSSSQEGRERLF. The entire CDR3 sequence reads CSSSQEGRERLFF.

This clone has only a few counts. The gene symbols are mouse symbols. Sequencing ends 1 residue short of the CDR3 end; the germline J gene provides the rest. The chain has TRBV26 and TRBJ2-4; the match to TRBD2 covers 8 bases. Germline values: CDR1 KGHPV, CDR2 FQNQEV (reference sequence). This CDR3 contains 13 residues. V was pared by 8 bases and J by 1 base, with 2 bases of the junction left unmatched. Here the CDR3 reads CASSTGGQNTLYF. The DNA read from the CDR3 is TGTGCCAGCTCGACTGGGGGTCAAAACACCTTGTAC.

Regarding this clone: Germline and genes: mouse. The CDR3 end is not reached by the read, which stops 1 residue before it; the germline J gene fills it in. The chain employs TRBV12-2 and TRBJ1-4; D may be TRBD1 (6 bases). V was shortened by 0 bases and J by 3 bases, with 10 bases between the two germline ends. Germline lookup yields CDR1 SGHLS and CDR2 HYDKME. CDR3 length: 15 residues. The CDR3 bases that were read are TGTGCCAGCTCTCTCCAGGGGAGGGCCAACGAAAGATTATTT. Its protein product is CASSLQGRANERLF. The whole CDR3 region reads CASSLQGRANERLFF.

As regards this clone: Gene names are mouse gene names. The read terminates 1 residue ahead of where the CDR3 ends, so the germline J gene completes it. The chain couples TRBV3 to TRBJ2-7, with TRBD2 identical over 10 bases. This CDR3 has 12 amino acids. V lost 5 bases to trimming and J lost 5 bases; unmatched junction nucleotides: 0. Germline V gene sequence: CDR1 SNHLY, CDR2 FYNGKV (reference sequence). CDR3 residues: CASSGLGDEQYF. The CDR3 bases that were read are TGTGCCAGCAGCGGACTGGGGGATGAACAGTAC.

This clone turned up a few times. Gene and germline names: mouse. The DNA ends 1 residue before the CDR3 does, and the rest of the CDR3 is filled in from the germline J gene. The rearrangement links TRBV26 to TRBJ1-3; TRBD1 is a possible D gene (5 bases). Trimming pared 2 bases from V and 3 bases from J, leaving 8 bases between. CDR1 KGHPV and CDR2 FQNQEV come from the germline V gene (reference sequence). The CDR3 spans 14 residues. The part of the CDR3 DNA that was read is TGTGCCAGCAGTCTGGAGGGGCTTGGAAATACGCTCTAT. It is translated as CASSLEGLGNTLY. The CDR3 reads in full as CASSLEGLGNTLYF.

On this clone: Mouse gene names and germline throughout. The CDR3 extends 1 residue past the end of the read, so its final part is completed from the germline J gene. The V call is TRBV23, the J call TRBJ1-6. TRBJ1-6 is treated as an ORF (open reading frame) with a function not yet certain. CDR1 is KGHTA, CDR2 FQNQQP, per germline. This CDR3 spans 15 amino acids. CDR3 bases read: TGCTCCAGCAGTCAATCGGAGGGGCGGAATTCGCCCCTCTAC. Its protein is CSSSQSEGRNSPLY. The whole CDR3 reads CSSSQSEGRNSPLYF.

Concerning this clone itself: Here the gene names and germline are mouse. Sequencing ends 1 residue short of the CDR3 end; the germline J gene provides the rest. The chain links TRBV26 to TRBJ1-1; D might be TRBD1 (5 bases). Trimming removed 4 bases from V and 0 bases from J, with 9 bases in between. CDR1 is KGHPV, CDR2 FQNQEV, per germline (reference sequence). The CDR3 is 14 amino acids. Incomplete CDR3 DNA: TGTGCCAGCAGTCGGGGGGGGTCAAACACAGAAGTCTTC. This gives the protein CASSRGGSNTEVF. The entire CDR3 reads CASSRGGSNTEVFF.

Details on this clone: Gene and germline names: mouse. The sequenced part of the CDR3 DNA is TGTGCCAGCAGTCCTTCCTATAATTCGCCCCTCTAC. Translation: CASSPSYNSPLY. The full CDR3 reads CASSPSYNSPLYF. The chain joins TRBV26 to TRBJ1-6; no definite D call. The CDR3 end is not reached by the read, which stops 1 residue before it; the germline J gene fills it in. TRBJ1-6 is an ORF for which the function is uncertain. Between the trimmed V and J ends, which lost 4 bases and 0 bases, there was a span of 1 base. The CDR3 consists of 13 residues. Germline CDR1 reads KGHPV; CDR2 reads FQNQEV (reference sequence).

As to this clone: Any gene name here is a mouse gene name. The read ends 1 residue before the CDR3 terminus; that terminus is restored from the germline J gene. The chain links TRBV26 to TRBJ1-1; 7 nucleotides match TRBD1. V lost 4 bases and J lost 8; bases outside the gene matches: 7. The CDR3 sequence is 13 residues long. Germline V gene data show CDR1 as KGHPV and CDR2 as FQNQEV (reference sequence). The CDR3 protein is CASSPGQGVEVFF. The sequenced CDR3 bases are TGTGCCAGCAGTCCCGGGCAGGGGGTGGAAGTCTTC.

In the case of this clone: The genes are named according to mouse. CDR3 region: CASSERDSSQNTLYF. The sequenced part of the CDR3 DNA is TGTGCCAGCAGTGAACGGGACAGTAGTCAAAACACCTTGTAC. V and J are TRBV13-1 and TRBJ2-4; 7 bases align to TRBD1. The read terminates 1 residue before the CDR3 end, so the remaining end is supplied by the germline J gene. In germline, CDR1 is NSHNY, CDR2 SYGAGN. The trim removed 2 bases at V and 0 bases at J, leaving 3 bases unmatched. The CDR3 totals 15 residues.

This clone was seen only a few times. Gene names refer to mouse genes. Read data end 1 residue before the CDR3 end; the end is taken from the germline J gene. V usage is TRBV14 and J usage is TRBJ1-3, with unresolved D. The CDR3 has 12 amino acids. Germline V CDR1 and CDR2: SGHDT, FRDEAV. The V end lost 6 bases, the J end lost 0 bases, and 4 bases lay between the germline ends. The part of the CDR3 DNA that was read is TGTGCCAGCACTCCTTCTGGAAATACGCTCTAT. This translates into CASTPSGNTLY. From start to end, the CDR3 is CASTPSGNTLYF.

This clone has just a few counts. Mouse gene names apply. The CDR3 goes on 1 residue after the read ends, and that part is filled in from the germline J gene. The V call is TRBV26, the J call TRBJ2-4; TRBD1 matches at 7 bases. After removal of 5 bases from V and 3 bases from J, the junction contained 2 bases not matched to a gene. The CDR3 runs to 13 residues. Per germline, CDR1 KGHPV and CDR2 FQNQEV (reference sequence). This CDR3 reads CASSYRGQNTLYF. The CDR3 DNA, read in part, is TGTGCCAGCAGTTACAGGGGACAAAACACCTTGTAC. The full variable domain, with the rest looked up from reference TRBV26 and TRBJ2-4, is NSKVIQTPRYLVKGQGQKAKMRCIPEKGHPVVFWYQQNKNNEFKFLINFQNQEVLQQIDMTEKRFSAECPSNSPCSLEIQSSEAGDSALYLCASSYRGQNTLYFGAGTRLSVL.

Regarding this clone: These gene names are mouse names. The read ends 1 residue shy of where the CDR3 ends; the end is completed using the germline J gene. This chain connects TRBV3 to TRBJ1-2; a weak D match, TRBD1 (6 bases). CDR3 length equals 12 residues. Germline loops: CDR1 SNHLY, CDR2 FYNGKV (reference sequence). The V end was cut by 5 bases, the J end by 5 bases, with 9 bases between. This CDR3 is CASSNGQSDYTF. Partial CDR3 DNA: TGTGCCAGCAGCAACGGACAGTCCGACTACACC.